One sample yielded the 20 T cell receptor beta chains listed below, sequenced in a study of blood T cell repertoires in COVID-19. Sequencing used immunoSEQ multiplex PCR; TCRdb keeps in-frame clones, though not all of them. The sample lists about 120,000 clones, around 78% seen once, with roughly 2.1% in the top ten. Sequencing input: peripheral blood. The receptors shown here come from a man aged 70 or older with acute or convalescent COVID-19.

The table lists this clone with a few counts. The V gene is TRBV2, the J gene TRBJ2-5; TRBD1 matches at 7 bases. The CDR3 sequence is 15 residues long. Germline CDR1 SNHLY, CDR2 FYNNEI. The V gene end was trimmed by 3 bases and the J gene end by 2 bases; junction bases not matched to a gene: 6. As DNA, the CDR3 is TGTGCCAGCAGTGACCGGGGACAGATGCAAGAGACCCAGTACTTC. Encoded protein: CASSDRGQMQETQYF.

This chain joins TRBV5-1 and TRBJ2-1; 8 nucleotides agree with TRBD1. Germline V gene lookup returns CDR1 SGHRS and CDR2 YFSETQ. The CDR3 covers 15 residues. Germline trimming cut 3 bases from V and 4 bases from J; bases unmatched to any gene: 6. CDR3 DNA sequence: TGCGCCAGCAGCTCGACAGGGGCGAAATACAATGAGCAGTTCTTC. The encoded protein is CASSSTGAKYNEQFF.

The J gene is TRBJ2-5, the V gene TRBV21-1; TRBD1 is the table's D call and was not checked against the DNA. TRBV21-1 corresponds to a pseudogene. The CDR3 contains 17 residues. CDR3 amino acids: CASSKGNPDRAIETQYF. In DNA, the CDR3 is TGTGCCAGCAGCAAAGGGAACCCCGACAGGGCCATAGAGACCCAGTACTTC.

The chain uses TRBV5-1 and TRBJ2-1, with 12 nucleotides matching TRBD2. V lost 2 bases, J lost 7 bases, and 7 bases stayed unmatched. CDR1 and CDR2 from the germline V gene are SGHRS and YFSETQ. This CDR3 region has 16 residues. The CDR3 DNA sequence: TGCGCCAGCAGCTTAACTCTAGCGGGGGGGCCGAATGAGCAGTTCTTC. Protein product: CASSLTLAGGPNEQFF.

The rearrangement links TRBV4-1 to TRBJ1-5, with TRBD1 identical over 9 bases. CDR1 is MGHRA and CDR2 is YSYEKL in the germline V gene. V was clipped by 4 bases and J by 2 bases; unmatched bases: 9. This CDR3 contains 17 residues. CDR3 sequence reads: CASSPSFDRGGNQPQHF. CDR3 DNA sequence: TGCGCCAGCAGCCCGAGCTTTGACAGGGGGGGCAATCAGCCCCAGCATTTT.

This chain joins TRBV9 and TRBJ1-3, with D possibly being TRBD1 (6 bases). CDR3 size: 19 residues. Looked up from germline, CDR1 is SGDLS and CDR2 is YYNGEE. V lost 4 bases and J 0 bases, leaving 23 bases between the germline ends. The CDR3 DNA reads as TGTGCCAGCAGCCCAGTGCCATCCCGACAGGAATACTCTGGAAACACCATATATTTT. This sequence encodes CASSPVPSRQEYSGNTIYF.

This clone has just one count. The genes are TRBV19 and TRBJ1-1; D gene unclear. The germline V and J ends were trimmed by 9 bases and 0 bases, with 11 bases remaining between them. The germline V gene encodes CDR1 LNHDA and CDR2 SQIVND (reference sequence). This CDR3 comprises 13 residues. The CDR3 coding sequence is TGTGCCAGCGGGGAACAGATGAACACTGAAGCTTTCTTT. Translation gives CASGEQMNTEAFF.

The chain links TRBV3-1 (or the pseudogene TRBV3-2) to TRBJ2-7; D remains ambiguous. The CDR3 extends over 15 amino acids. Germline V CDR1 and CDR2: LGHDT, YNNKEL (reference sequence). Trimming took 2 bases from V and 0 from J, leaving 11 bases between them. The CDR3 sequence is CASSQQAFLSYEQYF. CDR3 DNA: TGTGCCAGCAGCCAACAGGCTTTCCTCTCCTACGAGCAGTACTTC.

The V and J genes are TRBV12-3 or TRBV12-4 and TRBJ1-2, with 9 bases fitting TRBD1. Trimming took 6 bases from V and 4 from J; bases not matched to a gene: 3. The CDR3 runs 13 residues. The CDR3 loop reads CASRGQGPYGYTF. The CDR3 coding sequence is TGTGCCAGCAGGGGACAGGGCCCCTATGGCTACACCTTC.

In this sample, this clone turned up once. CDR3 nucleotide sequence: TGTGCCAGCAGCTTAATACCCCCTGGGGTAGCGGGGACAGATACGCAGTATTTT. It codes for CASSLIPPGVAGTDTQYF. This chain links TRBV7-3 with TRBJ2-3; 8 bases are shared with TRBD2. V shed 1 base, J shed 3 bases, and the junction held 12 bases outside the gene matches. The CDR3 has 18 residues. In germline, CDR1 is SGHTA, CDR2 FQGTGA.

To note about this clone: At one boundary the junction diverges from the germline segment, which might be a read error. The chain combines TRBV7-6 with TRBJ1-1; TRBD1 matches at 12 bases. This CDR3 is built from 17 residues. CDR1 SGHVS and CDR2 FNYEAQ come from the germline V gene. The CDR3 here is CASSPVGQGAGNAEAFF. CDR3 nucleotides: TGTGCCAGCAGCCCGGTGGGACAGGGGGCGGGGAACGCTGAAGCTTTCTTT.

This clone showed up just once. The chain recombines TRBV7-9 with TRBJ2-5; 12 nucleotides match TRBD2. The germline gives CDR1 SEHNR, CDR2 FQNEAQ (reference sequence). The CDR3 totals 16 residues. Trimming cost V 2 bases and J 1 base; bases outside gene matches: 2. The CDR3 DNA is TGTGCCAGCAGCTTACCGGGACTAGCGGGCCAAGAGACCCAGTACTTC. Its translation: CASSLPGLAGQETQYF.

The J gene is TRBJ1-5, the V gene TRBV5-1; D is undetermined. Trimming took off 0 bases at V and 9 bases at J, with 13 bases between the two ends. The germline CDR1 and CDR2 sequences are SGHRS and YFSETQ. The CDR3 runs 14 residues. The CDR3 is CASSLDGSPMPQHF. Written as DNA, the CDR3 is TGCGCCAGCAGCTTGGATGGTTCTCCTATGCCCCAGCATTTT.

The chain is built from TRBV19 and TRBJ2-7; D might be TRBD2 (5 bases). Germline CDR1 LNHDA, CDR2 SQIVND (reference sequence). V was trimmed by 2 bases and J by 5 bases, leaving 13 bases between them. The CDR3 has 14 residues. CDR3 coding DNA: TGTGCCAGTAGTATAAACGGGAACGGGGACGAGCAGTACTTC. Translated, it gives CASSINGNGDEQYF.

The chain carries TRBV24-1 and TRBJ1-2; D is unresolved. The germline V and J ends were trimmed by 1 base and 13 bases, with 15 bases remaining between them. The CDR3 consists of 13 residues. Germline V lookup: CDR1 KGHDR, CDR2 SFDVKD. CDR3 sequence: CATSDFSARKLTF. The DNA of the CDR3 is TGTGCCACCAGTGATTTTTCGGCGAGGAAGCTCACCTTC.

J is TRBJ2-5 and V is TRBV7-9; the match to TRBD1 covers 9 bases. Trimming took 2 bases from V and 5 from J; bases not matched to a gene: 9. The CDR3 contains 16 residues. Germline lookup yields CDR1 SEHNR and CDR2 FQNEAQ (reference sequence). The CDR3 is CASSLPGQGAGETQYF. CDR3 sequence (DNA): TGTGCCAGCAGCTTACCGGGACAGGGTGCGGGTGAGACCCAGTACTTC.

This chain links TRBV5-1 with TRBJ2-7; 8 nucleotides match TRBD1. The CDR3 extends over 14 amino acids. Per the germline V gene, CDR1 is SGHRS and CDR2 is YFSETQ. Unmatched junction bases numbered 6, after V lost 4 bases and J lost 3 bases. CDR3 loop: CASSPRTGSYEQYF. CDR3 sequence (DNA): TGCGCCAGCAGCCCCCGGACAGGGAGCTACGAGCAGTACTTC.

The V call is TRBV6-5, the J call TRBJ2-7; the D gene is possibly TRBD1 (5 bases). Germline CDR1 MNHEY, CDR2 SVGAGI. V lost 2 bases, J lost 2 bases, and 10 bases lay in between. The CDR3 sequence is 14 residues long. The CDR3 sequence is CASSYERTTYEQYF. In DNA form, the CDR3 reads TGTGCCAGCAGTTACGAACGGACAACCTACGAGCAGTACTTC.

This chain joins TRBV29-1 and TRBJ1-4; 7 nucleotides match TRBD1. With 7 bases clipped from V and 0 bases from J, the junction kept 14 bases outside the gene matches. The germline CDR1 and CDR2 sequences are SQVTM and ANQGSEA. There are 17 residues in the CDR3. CDR3 coding DNA: TGCAGCGCTATCAGGGACAGACGACAAGCAACTAATGAAAAACTGTTTTTT. This codes for CSAIRDRRQATNEKLFF.

CDR3 region: CASSQGRGTGQYNEQFF. CDR3 nucleotide sequence: TGCGCCAGCAGCCAGGGCCGAGGGACAGGGCAATACAATGAGCAGTTCTTC. The rearrangement joins TRBV4-1 to TRBJ2-1, with TRBD1 matching over 9 bases. CDR1 is MGHRA and CDR2 is YSYEKL in the germline V gene. The trim removed 3 bases at V and 4 bases at J, leaving 10 bases unmatched. This CDR3 contains 17 residues.